This T cell receptor (beta chain) appears in the sequencing data of a study of siplizumab effects on memory and regulatory T cells (dated by TCRdb to 2018 to 2020). With regard to the full study: The study looked at the effect of siplizumab, an anti-CD2 antibody, on alloreactive T-cell subsets in allogeneic mixed lymphocyte reactions made from human PBMCs.

CDR3 length: 18 amino acids, cysteine to phenylalanine. Only CDR3 DNA is held: 54 bases, read in frame from base 1. According to the germline V gene (reference sequence), CDR1 reads LNHDA and CDR2 reads SQIVND. Relative to germline, V is 5 bases shorter and J is 0 bases shorter, with 22 bases between their ends. General conclusions and limits of the study: Among mappable alloreactive CD4+ clones, the Treg-derived fraction averaged around 63% with siplizumab versus 25% to 30% in control reactions. Because sequences at frequencies below about 10^-5 were poorly captured, only a minor fraction of alloreactive clones could be mapped back to unstimulated subsets. Roughly 75-97% of proliferating CD4+ or CD8+ clones could not be assigned a naive or memory phenotype. No functional confirmation was obtained for the suppressive function of proliferating Tregs from siplizumab cultures. Compared with memory T cells, unstimulated naive T cells appeared more diverse, and naive cells seemed to make a substantial contribution to the alloresponse. The cumulative frequency of alloreactive sequences that could be traced back to unstimulated CD4+ memory T cells was significantly reduced by siplizumab.

About this clone itself: Its antigen target is currently unknown. No clone much larger than this one lies a single base away; base qualities are absent.

Libraries came from the immunoSEQ multiplex PCR assay. Some 1.1 x 10^5 TCR templates per sample were assayed by the deep sequencing platform. Genomic DNA extracted from sorted T cells was used for TCRbeta CDR3 sequencing. The study's processing was this. The R programming language was used for clonal analysis of the TCRbeta CDR3 data. Alloreactive CD4+ and CD8+ clones were identified by comparing unstimulated samples to CFSE-low samples taken after the reaction. By matching sequences to the repertoires of sorted unstimulated Treg and non-Treg cells, each alloreactive CD4+ clone was assigned a regulatory or non-regulatory origin. TCRdb limited this immuneACCESS table to in-frame rearrangements with V and J called. A share of clones is missing; checked studies link under half to unresolved V genes, and the rest is unexplained. V and J calls and clone size are given by that table; D and trimming were obtained from the DNA. Within this sample are approximately 75,000 clones, with 93% of them counted one time only. The ten largest clones represent roughly 5.2% of the sample.

Sorted unstimulated T cells, along with proliferating T cells recovered from mixed lymphocyte reactions, underwent TCRbeta CDR3 sequencing. Fresh whole blood from nine to ten HLA-typed healthy donors was used as the source from which PBMCs were isolated. The V gene is TRBV19 and the J gene is TRBJ1-2; confidence is insufficient to name the D gene. Sequencing was done on a sample of CD8+ T cells sorted from blood. The TCR sequence derives from a human donor in good health. The nucleotides are TGTGCCAGTAGTTTGGCGGCGGGCATTATAGGGACTAACTATGGCTACACCTTC. Translated, this gives CASSLAAGIIGTNYGYTF.